Listed below are T cell receptor beta chains from one sample, sequenced in a study of T-cell reconstitution after alpha-beta-depleted transplantation in children. TCRdb reprocessed the PCR reads via MiXCR and lists one record per CDR3 protein. The table has approximately 400,000 distinct CDR3 sequences, roughly a tenth seen once. The sequencing here drew on PBMCs from the stem cell graft donor, taken from the stem cell graft. These receptors all stem from a human donor who donated a stem cell graft to a child with acute myeloid leukemia. The CDR3 runs from the conserved cysteine through the conserved F or W. D genes are given only for firm matches. Clone size appears in some rows only: once, few, many, or a class for an expanded clone.

TGTGCCAGCACATTCAGGGGGTGGTACGGGATAAACACCGGGGAGCTGTTTTTT,CASTFRGWYGINTGELFF,TRBD1,TRBJ2-2,TRBV12-3/TRBV12-4,few
TGCAGTGCTCGGGACCTCCCCAATGAGCAGTTCTTC,CSARDLPNEQFF,-,TRBJ2-1,TRBV20-1,few
TGTGCCAGCAGTCCTCGTATTAGCTCCTACAATGAGCAGTTCTTC,CASSPRISSYNEQFF,-,TRBJ2-1,TRBV12-3/TRBV12-4,-
TGCAGTGCTAGTAGCGCGGGCGGTGGGGCCAACGTCCTGACTTTC,CSASSAGGGANVLTF,-,TRBJ2-6,TRBV20-1,once
TGCGCCAGCAGCGTAGGGACAGTTCAAGAGACCCAGTACTTC,CASSVGTVQETQYF,TRBD1,TRBJ2-5,TRBV5-1,-
TGTGCCAGCACCCGAACGGGGGGCGGGAGGAACACCGGGGAGCTGTTTTTT,CASTRTGGGRNTGELFF,-,TRBJ2-2,TRBV12-3/TRBV12-4,few
TGTGCCAGCAGCGTACGAGCGGGGGGGAACACCGGGGAGCTGTTTTTT,CASSVRAGGNTGELFF,TRBD2,TRBJ2-2,TRBV9,-
TGCAGTGCTACTGGAACTAGCGGGGGCCTAAGAGAGCAGTTCTTC,CSATGTSGGLREQFF,TRBD2,TRBJ2-1,TRBV20-1,few
TGCAGTGCCAGAGGACTTTGGCCGAGCTCCTACGAGCAGTACTTC,CSARGLWPSSYEQYF,-,TRBJ2-7,TRBV20-1,-
TGTGCCAGCAGCGCCGTGGAGGAGGGCTCCTACAATGAGCAGTTCTTC,CASSAVEEGSYNEQFF,-,TRBJ2-1,TRBV9,-
TGCGCCAGCAGCTTGGATCGGGCTGAGAACACTGAAGCTTTCTTT,CASSLDRAENTEAFF,-,TRBJ1-1,TRBV5-1,few
TGCAGCGTTGAAGAAGTCGGGACCATCGAAGAGACCCAGTACTTC,CSVEEVGTIEETQYF,-,TRBJ2-5,TRBV29-1,few
TGTGCCAGCAGTTCAATTAGCGGGTTCGCCAAAAACATTCAGTACTTC,CASSSISGFAKNIQYF,TRBD2,TRBJ2-4,TRBV12-3/TRBV12-4,-
TGTGCCAGCAGTGCGGGACAGAACTCCTACGAGCAGTACTTC,CASSAGQNSYEQYF,-,TRBJ2-7,TRBV7-2,few
TGTGCCAGCAGCTTGGCCAGGGGAGGGAACACTGAAGCTTTCTTT,CASSLARGGNTEAFF,-,TRBJ1-1,TRBV7-6,few
TGTGCCAGCAGAAACAGGGGGAACCAAGAGACCCAGTACTTC,CASRNRGNQETQYF,TRBD1,TRBJ2-5,TRBV6-1,-
TGCGCCAGCAGGGTAAATTTATACAGCGAGCAGTACTTC,CASRVNLYSEQYF,-,TRBJ2-7,TRBV5-1,-